This T cell receptor (beta chain) was identified in a study of blood T cell repertoires in COVID-19. Generated by immunoSEQ multiplex PCR, the TCRdb table keeps only in-frame clones and is missing some. The sample contains some 500,000 clones, 88% of which appear only once. The CDR3 has 14 residues. The germline V gene encodes CDR1 SGHTA and CDR2 FQGNSA. The V segment lost 5 bases and the J segment 0 bases; nucleotides outside the gene matches: 3. Participants spanned ages 18 to 89 years and resided in fewer than 30 US areas. The sample was PBMCs or T cells enriched from blood (not recorded which). The chain employs TRBV7-2 and TRBJ2-7; 8 positions agree with TRBD2. This receptor was identified in a woman aged 35 to 49 who had recovered from COVID-19. The CDR3 sequence: CASSPGLASYEQYF. The CDR3 DNA reads as TGTGCCAGCAGCCCAGGACTAGCCTCCTACGAGCAGTACTTC.